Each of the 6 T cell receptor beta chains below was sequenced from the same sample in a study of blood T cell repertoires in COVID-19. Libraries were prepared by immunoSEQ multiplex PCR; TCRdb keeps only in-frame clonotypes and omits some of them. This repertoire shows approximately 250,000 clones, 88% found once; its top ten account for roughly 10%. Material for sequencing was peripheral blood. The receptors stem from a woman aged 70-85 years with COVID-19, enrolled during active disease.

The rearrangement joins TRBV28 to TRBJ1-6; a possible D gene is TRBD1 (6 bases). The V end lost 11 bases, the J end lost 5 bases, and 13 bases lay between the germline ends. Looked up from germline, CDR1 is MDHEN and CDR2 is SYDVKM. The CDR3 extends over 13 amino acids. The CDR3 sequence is CAWGGRNNSPLHF. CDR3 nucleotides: TGTGCCTGGGGGGGGCGGAATAATTCACCCCTCCACTTT. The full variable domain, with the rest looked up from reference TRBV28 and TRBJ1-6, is DVKVTQSSRYLVKRTGEKVFLECVQDMDHENMFWYRQDPGLGLRLIYFSYDVKMKEKGDIPEGYSVSREKKERFSLILESASTNQTSMYLCAWGGRNNSPLHFGNGTRLTVT.

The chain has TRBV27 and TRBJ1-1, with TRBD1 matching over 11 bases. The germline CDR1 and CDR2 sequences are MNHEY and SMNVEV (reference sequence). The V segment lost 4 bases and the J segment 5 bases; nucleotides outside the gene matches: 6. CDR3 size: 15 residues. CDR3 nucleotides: TGTGCCAGCAGTTCCGGGACAGGGGGGAGGACTGAAGCTTTCTTT. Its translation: CASSSGTGGRTEAFF.

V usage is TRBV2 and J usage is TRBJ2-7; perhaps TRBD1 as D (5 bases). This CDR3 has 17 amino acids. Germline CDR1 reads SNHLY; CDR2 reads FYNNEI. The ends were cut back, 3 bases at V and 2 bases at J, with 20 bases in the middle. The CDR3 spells CASSEWGTSGLTYEQYF. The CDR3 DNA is TGTGCCAGCAGTGAGTGGGGCACTTCCGGGCTAACCTACGAGCAGTACTTC.

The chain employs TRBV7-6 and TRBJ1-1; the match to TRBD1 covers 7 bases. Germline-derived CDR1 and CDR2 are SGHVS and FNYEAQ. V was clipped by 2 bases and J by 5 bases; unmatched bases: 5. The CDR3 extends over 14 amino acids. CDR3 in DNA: TGTGCCAGCAGCTTAAGGGGGCGCGGGACTGAAGCTTTCTTT. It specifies CASSLRGRGTEAFF.

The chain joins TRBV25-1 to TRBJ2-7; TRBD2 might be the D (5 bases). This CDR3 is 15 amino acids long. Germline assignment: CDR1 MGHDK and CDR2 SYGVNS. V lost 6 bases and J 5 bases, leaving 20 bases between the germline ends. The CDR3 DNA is TGTGCCAGCAGCCCCCTCCCGGGGTCGGCGCACGAGCAGTACTTC. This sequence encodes CASSPLPGSAHEQYF.

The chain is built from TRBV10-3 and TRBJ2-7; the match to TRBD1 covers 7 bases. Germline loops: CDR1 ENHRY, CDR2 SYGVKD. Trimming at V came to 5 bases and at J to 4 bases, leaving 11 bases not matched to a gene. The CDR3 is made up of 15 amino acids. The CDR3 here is CAISRNRGQPYEQYF. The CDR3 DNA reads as TGTGCCATCAGTAGAAACAGGGGACAACCGTACGAGCAGTACTTC.